This TCR beta chain was observed in a study of blood T cell repertoires in COVID-19. The overall study: Researchers got acute and convalescent COVID-19 samples from the United States, Italy and Spain.

V was clipped by 5 bases and J by 3 bases, with 14 bases between them. The CDR3 length is 14 residues. Germline V CDR1 and CDR2: GTSNPN, SVGIG (reference sequence). Per the authors' pipeline: Reference gene primer amplification gave nucleated cell count estimates. Profiled with immunoSEQ multiplex PCR; TCRdb holds only in-frame clones, not every one. V, J and clone size are taken as reported in that table, and D and trimming were inferred from the DNA itself. The sample consists of some 370,000 clones, around 83% of them appearing once. Clinical history as reported by participants underpinned cohort assignment. Among Cohort 3 donors, those recovered had two negative PCRs, clearance, or symptom resolution.

The sequence was obtained from a woman aged 45-65 years who had recovered from COVID-19. The sample taken for sequencing was PBMCs or T cells enriched from blood (not recorded which). The chain couples TRBV30 to TRBJ1-5, with unresolved D. The CDR3 sequence is CAWSSRGNNQPQHF. In nucleotides, the CDR3 is TGTGCCTGGTCTTCCCGAGGAAACAATCAGCCCCAGCATTTT.